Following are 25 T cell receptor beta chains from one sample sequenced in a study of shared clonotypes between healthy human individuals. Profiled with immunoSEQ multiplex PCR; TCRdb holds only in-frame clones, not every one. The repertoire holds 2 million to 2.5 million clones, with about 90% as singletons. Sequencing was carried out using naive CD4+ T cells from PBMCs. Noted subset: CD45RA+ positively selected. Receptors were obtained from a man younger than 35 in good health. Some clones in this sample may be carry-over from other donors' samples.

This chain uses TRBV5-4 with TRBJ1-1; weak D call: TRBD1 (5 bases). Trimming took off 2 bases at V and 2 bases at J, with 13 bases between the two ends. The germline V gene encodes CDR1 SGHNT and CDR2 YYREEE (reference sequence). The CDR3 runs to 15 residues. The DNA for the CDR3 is TGTGCCAGCAGCTTAATCGGGGGGATAAACACTGAAGCTTTCTTT. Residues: CASSLIGGINTEAFF.

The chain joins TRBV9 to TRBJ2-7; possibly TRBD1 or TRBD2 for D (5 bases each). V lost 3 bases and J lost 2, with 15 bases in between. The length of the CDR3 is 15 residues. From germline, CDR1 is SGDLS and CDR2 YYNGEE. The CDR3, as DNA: TGTGCCAGCAGCGAGGGACCAACCATAACCTACGAGCAGTACTTC. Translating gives CASSEGPTITYEQYF.

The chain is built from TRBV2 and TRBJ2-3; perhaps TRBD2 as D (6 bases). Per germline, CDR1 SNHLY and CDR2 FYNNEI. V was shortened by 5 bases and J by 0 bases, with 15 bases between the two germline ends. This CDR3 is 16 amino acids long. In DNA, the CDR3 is TGTGCCAGCAGTCGGACTACCGGGACTAGCACAGATACGCAGTATTTT. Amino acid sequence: CASSRTTGTSTDTQYF.

This CDR3 is CASRRGGILAGETQYF. Here the CDR3 DNA reads TGCGCCAGCAGGCGAGGGGGCATACTAGCGGGAGAGACCCAGTACTTC. This chain joins TRBV5-1 and TRBJ2-5; 9 nucleotides match TRBD2. The germline gives CDR1 SGHRS, CDR2 YFSETQ. There are 16 residues in the CDR3. After removal of 5 bases from V and 4 bases from J, the junction contained 12 bases not matched to a gene.

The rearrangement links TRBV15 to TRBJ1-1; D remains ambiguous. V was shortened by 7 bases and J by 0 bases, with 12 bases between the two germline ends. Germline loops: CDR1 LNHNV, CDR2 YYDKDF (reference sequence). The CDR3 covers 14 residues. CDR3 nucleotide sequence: TGTGCCACCACCCTGAGGGAGCTGAACACTGAAGCTTTCTTT. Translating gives CATTLRELNTEAFF.

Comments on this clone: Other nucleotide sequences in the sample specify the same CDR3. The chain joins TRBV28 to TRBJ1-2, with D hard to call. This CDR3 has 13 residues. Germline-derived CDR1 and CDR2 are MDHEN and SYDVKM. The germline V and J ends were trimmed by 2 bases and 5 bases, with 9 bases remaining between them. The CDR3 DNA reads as TGTGCCAGCAGTTTAAGGCTGAATTATGGCTACACCTTC. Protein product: CASSLRLNYGYTF.

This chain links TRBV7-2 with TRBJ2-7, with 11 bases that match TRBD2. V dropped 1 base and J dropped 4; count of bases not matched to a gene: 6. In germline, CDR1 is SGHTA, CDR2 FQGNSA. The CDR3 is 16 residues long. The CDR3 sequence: CASSLGGSGRAYEQYF. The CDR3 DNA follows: TGTGCCAGCAGCTTAGGCGGTAGCGGGAGGGCGTACGAGCAGTACTTC.

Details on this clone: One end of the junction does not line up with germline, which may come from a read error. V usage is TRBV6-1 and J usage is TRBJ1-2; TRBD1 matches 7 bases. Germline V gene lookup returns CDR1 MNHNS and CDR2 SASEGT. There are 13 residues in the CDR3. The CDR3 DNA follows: TGTGCCAACAGAGGACAGGCAAACTATGGCCACACCTTC. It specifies CANRGQANYGHTF.

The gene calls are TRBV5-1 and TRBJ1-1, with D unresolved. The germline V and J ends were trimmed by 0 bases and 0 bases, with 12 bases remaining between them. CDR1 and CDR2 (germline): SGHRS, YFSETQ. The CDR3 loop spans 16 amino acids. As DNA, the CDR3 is TGCGCCAGCAGCTTGGTGGAGCGAAACATGAACACTGAAGCTTTCTTT. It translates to CASSLVERNMNTEAFF.

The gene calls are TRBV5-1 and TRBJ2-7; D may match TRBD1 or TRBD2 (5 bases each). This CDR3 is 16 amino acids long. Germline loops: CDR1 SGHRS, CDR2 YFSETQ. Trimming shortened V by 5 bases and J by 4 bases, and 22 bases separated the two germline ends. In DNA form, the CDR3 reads TGCGCCAGCAGTCCTGGGGGTCGGGACGGGATGTACGAGCAGTACTTC. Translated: CASSPGGRDGMYEQYF.

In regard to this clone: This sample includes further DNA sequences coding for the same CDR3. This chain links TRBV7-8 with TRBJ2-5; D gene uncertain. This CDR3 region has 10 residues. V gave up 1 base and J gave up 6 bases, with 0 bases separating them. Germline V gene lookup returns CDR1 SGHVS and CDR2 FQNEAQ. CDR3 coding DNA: TGTGCCAGCAGCTTAGAGACCCAGTACTTC. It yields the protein CASSLETQYF.

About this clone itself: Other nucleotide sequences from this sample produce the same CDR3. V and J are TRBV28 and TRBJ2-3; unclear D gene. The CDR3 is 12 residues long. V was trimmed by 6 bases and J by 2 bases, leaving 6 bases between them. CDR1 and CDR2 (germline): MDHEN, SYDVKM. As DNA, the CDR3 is TGTGCCAGCAGGGGTCTCACAGATACGCAGTATTTT. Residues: CASRGLTDTQYF. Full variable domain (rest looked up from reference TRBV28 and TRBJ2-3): DVKVTQSSRYLVKRTGEKVFLECVQDMDHENMFWYRQDPGLGLRLIYFSYDVKMKEKGDIPEGYSVSREKKERFSLILESASTNQTSMYLCASRGLTDTQYFGPGTRLTVL.

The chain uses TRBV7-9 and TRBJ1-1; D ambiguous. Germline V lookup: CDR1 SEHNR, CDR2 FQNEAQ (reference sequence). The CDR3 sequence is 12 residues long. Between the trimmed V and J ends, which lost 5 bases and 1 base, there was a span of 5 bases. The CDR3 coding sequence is TGTGCCAGCAGCCAATCGAACACTGAAGCTTTCTTT. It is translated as CASSQSNTEAFF.

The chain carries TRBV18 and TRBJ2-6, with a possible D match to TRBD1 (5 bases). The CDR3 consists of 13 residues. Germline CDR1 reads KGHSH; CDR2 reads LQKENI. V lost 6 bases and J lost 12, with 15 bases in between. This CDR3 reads CASSPQGTGVLTF. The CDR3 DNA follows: TGTGCCAGCTCGCCCCAGGGAACAGGCGTCCTGACTTTC.

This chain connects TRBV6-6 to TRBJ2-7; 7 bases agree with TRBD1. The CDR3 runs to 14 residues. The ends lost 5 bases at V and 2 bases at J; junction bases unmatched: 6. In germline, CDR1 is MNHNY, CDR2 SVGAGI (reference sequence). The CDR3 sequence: CASSDRVGTYEQYF. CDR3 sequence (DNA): TGTGCCAGCAGTGACAGGGTAGGCACCTACGAGCAGTACTTC.

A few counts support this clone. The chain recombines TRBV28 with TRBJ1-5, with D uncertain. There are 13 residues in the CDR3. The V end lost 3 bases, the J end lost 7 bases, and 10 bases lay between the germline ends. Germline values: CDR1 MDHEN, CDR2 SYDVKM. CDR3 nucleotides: TGTGCCAGCAGTTTGGGGTCGAGGCAGCCCCAGCATTTT. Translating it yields CASSLGSRQPQHF.

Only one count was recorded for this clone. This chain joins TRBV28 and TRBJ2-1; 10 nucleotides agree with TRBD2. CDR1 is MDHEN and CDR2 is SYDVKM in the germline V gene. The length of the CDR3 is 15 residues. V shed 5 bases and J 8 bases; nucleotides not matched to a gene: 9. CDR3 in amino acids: CASSPRGLALDEQFF. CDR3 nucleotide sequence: TGTGCCAGCAGTCCCAGGGGACTAGCGCTGGATGAGCAGTTCTTC.

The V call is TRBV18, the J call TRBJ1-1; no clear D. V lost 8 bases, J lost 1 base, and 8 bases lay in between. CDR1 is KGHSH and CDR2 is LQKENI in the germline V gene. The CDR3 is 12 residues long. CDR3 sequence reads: CASHTGNTEAFF. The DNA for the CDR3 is TGTGCCAGCCATACGGGGAACACTGAAGCTTTCTTT.

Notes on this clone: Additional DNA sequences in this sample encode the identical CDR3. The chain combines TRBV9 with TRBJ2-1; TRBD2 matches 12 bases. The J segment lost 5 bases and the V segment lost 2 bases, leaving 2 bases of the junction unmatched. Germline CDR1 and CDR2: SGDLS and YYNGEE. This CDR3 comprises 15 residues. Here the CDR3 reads CASSVRLAGDNEQFF. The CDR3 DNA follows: TGTGCCAGCAGCGTTCGACTAGCGGGGGACAATGAGCAGTTCTTC.

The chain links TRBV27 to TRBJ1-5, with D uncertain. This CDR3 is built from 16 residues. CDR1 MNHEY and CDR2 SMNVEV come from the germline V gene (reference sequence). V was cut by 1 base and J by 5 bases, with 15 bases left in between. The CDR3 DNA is TGTGCCAGCAGTTTATTTGGATCGAAAAGTGATCAGCCCCAGCATTTT. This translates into CASSLFGSKSDQPQHF.

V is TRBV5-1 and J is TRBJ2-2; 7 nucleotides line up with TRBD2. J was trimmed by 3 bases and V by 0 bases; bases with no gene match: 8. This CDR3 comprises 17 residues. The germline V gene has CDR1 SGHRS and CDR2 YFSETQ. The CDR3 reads CASSLGVPAGYTGELFF. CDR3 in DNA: TGCGCCAGCAGCTTGGGGGTTCCAGCGGGATACACCGGGGAGCTGTTTTTT.

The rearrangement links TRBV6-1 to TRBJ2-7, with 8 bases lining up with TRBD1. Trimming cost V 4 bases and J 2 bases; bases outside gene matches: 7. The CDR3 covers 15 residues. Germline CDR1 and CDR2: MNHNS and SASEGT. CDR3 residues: CASSGTGTGAYEQYF. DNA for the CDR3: TGTGCCAGCAGTGGCACCGGGACAGGAGCCTACGAGCAGTACTTC.

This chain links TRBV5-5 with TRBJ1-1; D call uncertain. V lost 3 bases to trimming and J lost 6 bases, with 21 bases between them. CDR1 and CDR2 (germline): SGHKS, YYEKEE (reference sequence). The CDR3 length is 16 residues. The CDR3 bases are TGTGCCAGCAGCTCCGCCCCTTACGTTTTACGGGCTGAAGCTTTCTTT. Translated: CASSSAPYVLRAEAFF.

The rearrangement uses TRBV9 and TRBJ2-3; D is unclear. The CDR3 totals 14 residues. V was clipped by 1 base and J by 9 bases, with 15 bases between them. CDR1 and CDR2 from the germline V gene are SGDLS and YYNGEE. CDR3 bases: TGTGCCAGCAGCGTAAGGGCGGATTATGGGACGCAGTATTTT. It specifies CASSVRADYGTQYF. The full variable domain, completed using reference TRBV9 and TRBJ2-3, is DSGVTQTPKHLITATGQRVTLRCSPRSGDLSVYWYQQSLDQGLQFLIQYYNGEERAKGNILERFSAQQFPDLHSELNLSSLELGDSALYFCASSVRADYGTQYFGPGTRLTVL.

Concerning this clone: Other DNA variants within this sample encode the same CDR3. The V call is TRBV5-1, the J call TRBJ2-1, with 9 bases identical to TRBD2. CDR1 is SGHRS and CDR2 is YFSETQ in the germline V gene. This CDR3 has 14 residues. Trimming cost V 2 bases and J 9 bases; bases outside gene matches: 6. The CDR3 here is CASSFAGGYGEQFF. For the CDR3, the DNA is TGCGCCAGCAGCTTTGCGGGAGGGTACGGTGAGCAGTTCTTC. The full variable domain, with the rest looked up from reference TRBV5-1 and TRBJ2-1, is KAGVTQTPRYLIKTRGQQVTLSCSPISGHRSVSWYQQTPGQGLQFLFEYFSETQRNKGNFPGRFSGRQFSNSRSEMNVSTLELGDSALYLCASSFAGGYGEQFFGPGTRLTVL.